The next 4 T cell receptor beta chains were all read from a single sample in a study of T cell repertoires in cytomegalovirus infection. Each CDR3 protein is one row after TCRdb ran MiXCR on the reads. The table includes under 250,000 distinct CDR3 sequences, roughly an eighth detected once. Source material: PBMCs. Receptors originate from a human donor in good health (CMV status not recorded). Some clones in this sample may be carry-over from other donors' samples.

The chain couples TRBV2 to TRBJ1-2; 9 nucleotides agree with TRBD1. Germline CDR1 reads SNHLY; CDR2 reads FYNNEI. V shed 6 bases, J shed 7 bases, and the junction held 9 bases outside the gene matches. The CDR3 is 14 amino acids. CDR3 protein: CASRAGTGMGGYTF. In DNA, the CDR3 is TGTGCCAGCAGAGCCGGGACAGGGATGGGTGGCTACACCTTC.

This clonotype was seen many times. The CDR3 DNA is TGTGCCAGCAGTTTACCGGGAGGGGCCCAGCCCCAGCATTTT. This codes for CASSLPGGAQPQHF. The chain employs TRBV28 and TRBJ1-5, with TRBD1 as a possible D gene (5 bases). V lost 2 bases to trimming and J lost 7 bases, with 12 bases between them. There are 14 residues in the CDR3. Germline V gives CDR1 MDHEN, CDR2 SYDVKM.

The table lists this clonotype with a few counts. The chain is built from TRBV19 and TRBJ1-2; perhaps TRBD1 as D (5 bases). CDR3 length: 14 residues. The V gene lost 5 bases and the J gene lost 6 bases, with 16 bases spanning the gap. The germline V gene has CDR1 LNHDA and CDR2 SQIVND (reference sequence). The CDR3 loop is CASSPSGRLDGYTF. Here the CDR3 DNA reads TGTGCCAGTAGTCCCTCGGGACGTCTTGATGGCTACACCTTC.

In its sample, this clonotype was seen once. This chain joins TRBV6-1 and TRBJ1-1, with no clear D. This CDR3 contains 16 residues. Germline loops: CDR1 MNHNS, CDR2 SASEGT. The V and J ends lost 0 bases and 1 base respectively, with 12 bases between them. The CDR3 spells CASSEAITWSNTEAFF. The CDR3 DNA follows: TGTGCCAGCAGTGAAGCGATAACCTGGTCGAACACTGAAGCTTTCTTT.